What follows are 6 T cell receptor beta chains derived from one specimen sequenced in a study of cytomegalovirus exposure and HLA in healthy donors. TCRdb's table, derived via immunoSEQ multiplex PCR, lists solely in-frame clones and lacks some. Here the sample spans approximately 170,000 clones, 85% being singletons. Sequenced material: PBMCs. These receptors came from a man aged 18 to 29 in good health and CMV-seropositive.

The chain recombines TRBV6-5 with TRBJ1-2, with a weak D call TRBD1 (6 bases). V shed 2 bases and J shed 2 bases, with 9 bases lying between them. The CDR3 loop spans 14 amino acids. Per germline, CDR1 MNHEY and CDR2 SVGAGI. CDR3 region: CASSYLGANYGYTF. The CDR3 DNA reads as TGTGCCAGCAGTTACCTGGGGGCCAACTATGGCTACACCTTC.

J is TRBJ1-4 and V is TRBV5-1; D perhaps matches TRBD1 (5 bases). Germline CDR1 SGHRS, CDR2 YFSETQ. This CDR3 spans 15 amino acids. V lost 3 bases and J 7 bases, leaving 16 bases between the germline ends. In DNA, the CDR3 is TGCGCCAGCAGCTCGACGACGGGGGTGGGTGAAAAACTGTTTTTT. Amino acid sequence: CASSSTTGVGEKLFF.

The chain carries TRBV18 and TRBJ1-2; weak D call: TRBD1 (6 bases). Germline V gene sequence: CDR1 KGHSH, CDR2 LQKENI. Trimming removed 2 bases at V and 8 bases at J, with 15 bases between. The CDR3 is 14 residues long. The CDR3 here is CASSPVDSQWGYTF. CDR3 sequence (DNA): TGTGCCAGCTCACCAGTGGACAGTCAGTGGGGCTACACCTTC.

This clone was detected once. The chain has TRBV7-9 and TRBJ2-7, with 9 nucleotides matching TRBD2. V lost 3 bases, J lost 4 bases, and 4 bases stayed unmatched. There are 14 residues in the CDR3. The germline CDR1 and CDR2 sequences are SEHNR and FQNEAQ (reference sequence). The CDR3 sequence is CASSFVSGGYEQYF. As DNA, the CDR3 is TGTGCCAGCAGCTTCGTAAGCGGGGGGTACGAGCAGTACTTC.

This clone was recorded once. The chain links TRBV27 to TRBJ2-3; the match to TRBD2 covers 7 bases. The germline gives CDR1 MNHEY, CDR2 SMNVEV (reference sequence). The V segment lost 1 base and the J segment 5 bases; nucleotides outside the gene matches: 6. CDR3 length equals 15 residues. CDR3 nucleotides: TGTGCCAGCAGTTTATTGGGGGGGGTCATAGATACGCAGTATTTT. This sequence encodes CASSLLGGVIDTQYF.

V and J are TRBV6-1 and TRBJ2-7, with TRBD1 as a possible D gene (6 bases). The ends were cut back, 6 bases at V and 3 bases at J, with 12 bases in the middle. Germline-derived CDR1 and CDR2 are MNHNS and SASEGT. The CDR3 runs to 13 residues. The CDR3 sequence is CASRTVQGYEQYF. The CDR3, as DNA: TGTGCCAGCAGGACCGTACAGGGCTACGAGCAGTACTTC.